This T cell receptor beta chain was captured in a study of blood T cells in healthy people across ages. Trimming took off 3 bases at V and 4 bases at J, with 17 bases between the two ends. The length of the CDR3 is 16 residues. From germline, CDR1 is SGDLS and CDR2 YYNGEE. Study results and limitations: Researchers said unsorted PBMCs prevented a conclusive naive versus antigen-experienced comparison. Because donor CMV status was unknown, expanded clonotype changes were possibly confounded. When set beside aged donors, long-lived donors presented more naive CD4+ cells and higher diversity.

Notes on this clonotype: Antigen unknown.

Then a second PCR, running about 6 to 12 cycles, was carried out with a sample-barcoded 5' primer and a J-beta primer mix. Sequencing yielded, for each sample, at least 2.5 million paired-end reads carrying CDR3. TCRdb used MiXCR to reprocess the 5' RACE reads, holding one entry per CDR3 protein. The sample yields 850,000 to 1,100,000 distinct CDR3 sequences, less than 45% seen once. The chain employs TRBV9 and TRBJ2-1, with a possible D match to TRBD1 (6 bases). The sequence came from a man aged 18 to 35 in good health. The sample comprised blood. For the CDR3, the DNA is TGTGCCAGCAGCGCCCACAGGGAATTAATTTACAATGAGCAGTTCTTC. It translates to CASSAHRELIYNEQFF.